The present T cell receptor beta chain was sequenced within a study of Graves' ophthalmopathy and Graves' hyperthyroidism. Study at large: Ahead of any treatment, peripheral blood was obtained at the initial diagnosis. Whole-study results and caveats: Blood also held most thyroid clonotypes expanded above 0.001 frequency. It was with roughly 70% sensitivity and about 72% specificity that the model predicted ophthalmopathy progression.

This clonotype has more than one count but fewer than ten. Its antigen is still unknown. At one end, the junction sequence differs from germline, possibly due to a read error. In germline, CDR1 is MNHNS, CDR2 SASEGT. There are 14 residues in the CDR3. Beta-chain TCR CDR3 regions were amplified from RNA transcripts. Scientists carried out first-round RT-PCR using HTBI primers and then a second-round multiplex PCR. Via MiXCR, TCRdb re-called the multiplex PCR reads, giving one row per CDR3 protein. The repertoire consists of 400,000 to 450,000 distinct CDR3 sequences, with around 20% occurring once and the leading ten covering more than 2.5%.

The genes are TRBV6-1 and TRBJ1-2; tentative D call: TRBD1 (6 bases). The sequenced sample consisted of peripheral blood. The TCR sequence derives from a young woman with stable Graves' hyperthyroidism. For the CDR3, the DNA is TGTCCCAGCAGTGAATTGGGGACAAGGTTCAGCTACACCTTC. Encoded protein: CPSSELGTRFSYTF.